The 2 T cell receptor beta chains listed next were all sequenced from one sample in a study of blood T cell repertoires in COVID-19. Sequenced by immunoSEQ multiplex PCR; TCRdb stores in-frame clones only, minus some. Here the sample spans around 300,000 clones, just over 85% being singletons. Sequencing was carried out using peripheral blood. All receptors come from a woman aged 25 to 39 with active or convalescent COVID-19.

The sample holds one count of this clone. The V and J genes are TRBV21-1 and TRBJ2-1; the table names TRBD2, a call not compared with the DNA. TRBV21-1 is given as a pseudogene. This CDR3 is 14 amino acids long. The CDR3 loop is CASKRGLAGGPQFF. In nucleotides, the CDR3 is TGTGCCAGCAAACGAGGACTAGCGGGGGGGCCCCAGTTCTTC.

V usage is TRBV15 and J usage is TRBJ2-1; 9 positions agree with TRBD1. The length of the CDR3 is 16 residues. Germline CDR1 and CDR2: LNHNV and YYDKDF (reference sequence). V lost 3 bases and J lost 2; bases outside the gene matches: 5. The CDR3 DNA is TGTGCCACCAGCAGGGGACAGGGTTGGGCCTACAATGAGCAGTTCTTC. It translates to CATSRGQGWAYNEQFF.